Each of the 11 T cell receptor beta chains below was sequenced from the same sample in a study of PD-1 blockade in classical Hodgkin lymphoma. All trial patients relapsed after autologous stem cell transplantation. Profiling relied on immunoSEQ multiplex PCR, and the TCRdb table lists in-frame clones only, not all of them. The data contain around 60,000 clones, roughly 91% of them singletons. Sequencing was performed on peripheral blood mononuclear cells (PBMCs), taken before the second cycle of nivolumab. These receptors all stem from a human donor with classical Hodgkin lymphoma.

This clone was counted a single time. DNA for the CDR3: TGTGCAGGGGGAACACCAGACTACAATCAGCCCCAGCATTTT. Translating gives CAGGTPDYNQPQHF. The chain carries TRBV19 and TRBJ1-5; D possibly corresponds to TRBD1 (6 bases). CDR3 size: 14 residues. Looked up from germline, CDR1 is LNHDA and CDR2 is SQIVND (reference sequence).

This clone has more than one count but fewer than ten. This rearrangement joins TRBV13 to TRBJ1-1, with a tentative D call TRBD1 (6 bases). V lost 4 bases and J lost 5, with 11 bases in between. Germline CDR1 PRHDT, CDR2 FYEKMQ (reference sequence). The CDR3 is 13 amino acids. The CDR3 nucleotides are TGTGCCAGCAGCTCGGGGAGGGGGACTGAAGCTTTCTTT. Translation gives CASSSGRGTEAFF.

This chain connects TRBV27 to TRBJ1-1, with D possibly being TRBD1 (6 bases). Germline CDR1 is MNHEY and CDR2 is SMNVEV (reference sequence). The CDR3 length is 14 residues. V lost 5 bases and J lost 3, with 13 bases in between. CDR3 bases: TGTGCCAGCAGTCTGGACAGAATTGACACTGAAGCTTTCTTT. This sequence encodes CASSLDRIDTEAFF.

The chain joins TRBV5-1 to TRBJ1-2, with a possible D match to TRBD1 (5 bases). The V end lost 1 base, the J end lost 3 bases, and 7 bases lay between the germline ends. From germline, CDR1 is SGHRS and CDR2 YFSETQ. The CDR3 has 13 amino acids. The CDR3 coding sequence is TGCGCCAGCAGCTTGAGAGGGGACTATGGCTACACCTTC. The encoded protein is CASSLRGDYGYTF.

J is TRBJ2-7 and V is TRBV27; D not resolved. V gave up 0 bases and J gave up 1 base, with 4 bases separating them. The CDR3 extends over 13 amino acids. Germline-derived CDR1 and CDR2 are MNHEY and SMNVEV (reference sequence). CDR3 sequence: CASSLSASYEQYF. In DNA, the CDR3 is TGTGCCAGCAGTTTATCGGCATCCTACGAGCAGTACTTC.

The rearrangement uses TRBV10-2 and TRBJ1-4; D is undetermined. V gave up 6 bases and J gave up 5 bases, with 13 bases separating them. Germline CDR1 and CDR2: WSHSY and SAAADI. This CDR3 has 14 amino acids. CDR3 loop: CASSPGEMNEKLFF. The CDR3 DNA follows: TGCGCCAGCAGCCCCGGTGAGATGAATGAAAAACTGTTTTTT.

The chain links TRBV28 to TRBJ1-2; 10 nucleotides match TRBD1. With 3 bases clipped from V and 4 bases from J, the junction kept 8 bases outside the gene matches. In germline, CDR1 is MDHEN, CDR2 SYDVKM. The CDR3 length is 16 residues. CDR3 in DNA: TGTGCCAGCAGTTTGGGCGGGACAGGGGTTGGCTATGGCTACACCTTC. This gives the protein CASSLGGTGVGYGYTF.

V gene TRBV19 combines with J gene TRBJ1-1, with 8 bases identical to TRBD1. Germline CDR1 is LNHDA and CDR2 is SQIVND (reference sequence). Losses at the gene ends were 7 bases for V and 5 bases for J; bases not matched to a gene: 6. The CDR3 loop spans 13 amino acids. CDR3: CASNPDRVTEAFF. DNA of the CDR3: TGTGCCAGTAACCCGGACAGGGTGACTGAAGCTTTCTTT.

The chain recombines TRBV5-1 with TRBJ2-2; D is undetermined. Per germline, CDR1 SGHRS and CDR2 YFSETQ. This CDR3 has 14 residues. Trimming took off 6 bases at V and 4 bases at J, with 13 bases between the two ends. CDR3 amino acids: CASTKVVGTGELFF. DNA for the CDR3: TGCGCCAGCACGAAGGTCGTGGGCACCGGGGAGCTGTTTTTT.

In this sample, this clone turned up once. V usage is TRBV6-5 and J usage is TRBJ1-6, with 7 bases fitting TRBD1. The germline CDR1 and CDR2 sequences are MNHEY and SVGAGI. The V segment lost 4 bases and the J segment 5 bases; nucleotides outside the gene matches: 5. This CDR3 is 15 amino acids long. The CDR3: CASSWQTGDNSPLHF. DNA of the CDR3: TGTGCCAGCAGTTGGCAAACAGGGGATAATTCACCCCTCCACTTT.

This rearrangement joins TRBV25-1 to TRBJ2-7; 10 positions agree with TRBD2. The CDR3 totals 15 residues. Per germline, CDR1 MGHDK and CDR2 SYGVNS. Losses at the gene ends were 3 bases for V and 5 bases for J; bases not matched to a gene: 7. CDR3 sequence: CASSEGAGGPDEQYF. CDR3 sequence (DNA): TGTGCCAGCAGTGAGGGAGCGGGGGGGCCAGACGAGCAGTACTTC.